This TCR beta chain appears in the sequencing data of a study of CD8+ T cells in alopecia areata. Germline V gene sequence: CDR1 SQVTM, CDR2 ANQGSEA. The CDR3 length is 12 residues. Reverse transcription of extracted RNA yielded cDNA, which provided the sequencing template. The protocol was immunoSEQ multiplex PCR, while the TCRdb copy is restricted to in-frame clones and leaves out a portion. The table records 110,000 or so clones, approximately 52% of them present only once. Treatment described: oral pan-JAK inhibitor, 5-10 mg twice daily. This chain joins TRBV29-1 and TRBJ2-1; a weak D match, TRBD1 (5 bases). The sequencing here drew on CD8+ T cells sorted from blood, taken at week 4, from a patient treated with tofacitinib. The TCR originated in a human donor with alopecia areata. CDR3 protein: CASRREGDEQFF. In nucleotides, the CDR3 is TGCGCTTCCCGTCGAGAAGGGGATGAGCAGTTCTTC.